The rows below give T cell receptor beta chains drawn from one sample of a study of neurological immune-mediated disorders. Each CDR3 protein is one row after TCRdb ran MiXCR on the 5' RACE reads. The repertoire holds some 48,000 distinct CDR3 sequences, with approximately 14% as singletons. Sequencing used PBMCs. The origin of the receptors is a male donor with HTLV-1-associated myelopathy (HAM/TSP). Each CDR3 is given with its conserved first and last residue. The D gene is left open where the match is weak. Not all rows give a size; the values are once, few, many and, for expanded clones, a class.

d_call	v_call	clone_size	j_call	cdr3_nt	cdr3_aa
TRBD2	TRBV7-9	many	TRBJ2-1	TGTGCCAGCAGCCGTGGGACTAGCGGGGGCAATGAGCAGTTCTTC	CASSRGTSGGNEQFF
.	TRBV29-1	many	TRBJ2-1	TGCAGCGTTGAACTAGTAACTGGGAACTACAATGAGCAGTTCTTC	CSVELVTGNYNEQFF
.	TRBV9	many	TRBJ2-1	TGTGCCAGCAGCGTAGTCTCCCCAGGGCACAATGAGCAGTTCTTC	CASSVVSPGHNEQFF
TRBD1	TRBV5-5	many	TRBJ2-2	TGTGCCAGCAGCTATCGCATCGGGTCAGGGGGCTACACCGGGGAGCTGTTTTTT	CASSYRIGSGGYTGELFF
TRBD1	TRBV6-5	.	TRBJ1-6	TGTGCCAGCAGTTACTGGCGGACAGGGATGGCTTCACCCCTCCACTTT	CASSYWRTGMASPLHF
TRBD2	TRBV6-2/TRBV6-3	many	TRBJ2-1	TGTGCCAGCAGTTCCCCCGGGACTAGCTTCGTACGTAATGAGCAGTTCTTC	CASSSPGTSFVRNEQFF
.	TRBV6-2/TRBV6-3	many	TRBJ2-1	TGTGCCAGCTACCCAGCGGGCTCCTACAATGAGCAGTTCTTC	CASYPAGSYNEQFF
.	TRBV20-1	many	TRBJ2-7	TGCAGTGCTAGAGATCCCCCGGGGAGACTTGGGACGCAGTACTTC	CSARDPPGRLGTQYF
.	TRBV5-1	many	TRBJ2-5	TGCGCCAGCAGCTTGGAATTAGAGACCCAGTACTTC	CASSLELETQYF
.	TRBV27	many	TRBJ1-6	TGTGCCAGCAGTAGAGAAAGGACTCTACTATCACCCCTCCACTTT	CASSRERTLLSPLHF
TRBD1	TRBV29-1	many	TRBJ1-1	TGCAGCGTTGAAGGGGGAACAGGGGGAGCGCCTGAAGCTTTCTTT	CSVEGGTGGAPEAFF
TRBD2	TRBV7-6	many	TRBJ2-1	TGTGCCAGCAGCCTGCGACTAGCGGGGGGTGGGAATGAGCAGTTCTTC	CASSLRLAGGGNEQFF
.	TRBV18	.	TRBJ2-3	TGTGCCAGCTCACCCGTTACTAGCCCGGGGAGCACAGATACGCAGTATTTT	CASSPVTSPGSTDTQYF
.	TRBV5-1	many	TRBJ2-1	TGCGCCAGCAGCTTTGGACAGAACAATGAGCAGTTCTTC	CASSFGQNNEQFF
TRBD1	TRBV6-6	many	TRBJ1-1	TGTGCCAGCCAAATAACAGGGGAGGACACTGAAGCTTTCTTT	CASQITGEDTEAFF
.	TRBV7-2	many	TRBJ1-6	TGTGCCAGCAGCGCCCTAAGCTCCTATAATTCACCCCTCCACTTT	CASSALSSYNSPLHF
.	TRBV5-1	many	TRBJ1-4	TGCGCCAGCAGACCGGGCCAAAATGAAAAACTGTTTTTT	CASRPGQNEKLFF
.	TRBV20-1	.	TRBJ1-6	TGCAGTGCTAGAGATGGGTCGCAGGGGTTATTTTTTCCCCTCCACTTT	CSARDGSQGLFFPLHF
.	TRBV3-1	many	TRBJ2-7	TGTGCCAGCAGCCGGGGTGGTGAGCAGTACTTC	CASSRGGEQYF
.	TRBV28	many	TRBJ1-1	TGTGCCAGCAGTTTATTTGTGTCGCTGAGGGTCTACACTGAAGCTTTCTTT	CASSLFVSLRVYTEAFF
.	TRBV7-2	many	TRBJ1-1	TGTGCCAGCAGCTTAGCGATGCCGAACACTGAAGCTTTCTTT	CASSLAMPNTEAFF
.	TRBV20-1	many	TRBJ2-3	TGCAGTGCCTCCCACGGGGATACGCAGTATTTT	CSASHGDTQYF
.	TRBV4-1	many	TRBJ2-6	TGCGCCAGCAGCCAAGATTACACAGCTGGGGCCAACGTCCTGACTTTC	CASSQDYTAGANVLTF
TRBD1	TRBV20-1	many	TRBJ2-3	TGCAGTGCTAGAGATGCGGACAGGGCAGGAGATACGCAGTATTTT	CSARDADRAGDTQYF
TRBD1	TRBV7-9	many	TRBJ2-2	TGTGCCAGCATCAAGGACAGGGAGGGGGAGCTGTTTTTT	CASIKDREGELFF
.	TRBV7-2	many	TRBJ1-1	TGTGCCAGCAAAAGAAACTTGAACACTGAAGCTTTCTTT	CASKRNLNTEAFF
.	TRBV15	many	TRBJ1-6	TGTGCCACCAGCAGAGATGGAGCGGGATCACCCCTCCACTTT	CATSRDGAGSPLHF
TRBD1	TRBV5-1	many	TRBJ2-1	TGCGCCAGCAGCCCCGGGACAGGGGATTACAATGAGCAGTTCTTC	CASSPGTGDYNEQFF